The entry below describes one T cell receptor (beta chain). Its antigen is still unknown. PCR amplification relied on 60 Vbeta primers (plus 13 Jbeta primers). Some clones are missing from TCRdb's copy, which holds only in-frame ones; the method was immunoSEQ multiplex PCR. The sample carries 90,000 to 110,000 clones, 78% recorded once. This entry comes from a study of cytomegalovirus exposure and HLA in healthy donors. Whole-study context: Around 180 million T cells yielded 117 million unique TCR beta sequences in earlier analysis.

The study, taken as a whole, reports: Reportedly, HLA-A and HLA-B alleles of most subjects were accurately predicted from TCR beta.

Trimming removed 3 bases at V and 4 bases at J, with 11 bases between. CDR1 SGHDT and CDR2 YYEEEE come from the germline V gene. This CDR3 contains 14 residues. V gene TRBV5-6 combines with J gene TRBJ1-5; the D is unclear. This TCR was recovered from a man aged 30-40 years in good health and CMV-seronegative. Sequencing was performed on PBMCs. CDR3 sequence (DNA): TGTGCCAGCAGCTCGCGCTCGATTAATCAGCCCCAGCATTTT. This codes for CASSSRSINQPQHF.